This is a list of T cell receptor beta chains from one sample in a study of T cells in Graves' hyperthyroidism and ophthalmopathy. TCRdb re-derived calls from the multiplex PCR reads in MiXCR, one entry per CDR3 protein. Here the sample spans 730,000 or so distinct CDR3 sequences, under 20% being singletons. Material: blood. Receptors originate from a woman aged 45-60 years with Graves' hyperthyroidism that later progressed to Graves' ophthalmopathy. Each CDR3 is given with its conserved first and last residue. D genes are given only for firm matches. Clone size appears in some rows only: once, few, many, or a class for an expanded clone.

v_call	d_call	cdr3_length	j_call	clone_size	cdr3_aa	cdr3_nt
TRBV10-3	NA	13	TRBJ2-7	NA	CAISESRTYEQYF	TGTGCCATCAGTGAATCCAGGACCTACGAGCAGTACTTC
TRBV27	NA	16	TRBJ2-5	NA	CASSSYRERGQETQYF	TGTGCCAGCAGTTCGTACAGGGAAAGGGGCCAAGAGACCCAGTACTTC
TRBV7-3	NA	13	TRBJ2-1	NA	CASSLTDLGEQFF	TGTGCCAGCAGCTTAACTGATTTAGGCGAGCAGTTCTTC
TRBV2	TRBD1	15	TRBJ1-1	many	CASSARETGTSEAFF	TGTGCCAGCAGTGCCAGGGAGACAGGGACGTCTGAAGCTTTCTTT
TRBV25-1	NA	13	TRBJ1-6	NA	CASRVAGNSPLHF	TGTGCCAGCAGGGTAGCGGGTAATTCACCCCTCCACTTT
TRBV7-6	TRBD1	16	TRBJ1-1	NA	CASSLYPGQGSLEAFF	TGTGCCAGCAGCCTATATCCAGGACAGGGGAGCCTTGAAGCTTTCTTT
TRBV13	TRBD1	16	TRBJ2-2	few	CASSYRDRANTGELFF	TGTGCCAGCAGCTACCGGGACAGAGCAAACACCGGGGAGCTGTTTTTT
TRBV12-3/TRBV12-4	TRBD1	14	TRBJ1-5	many	CASSSDRGDQPQHF	TGTGCCAGCAGCTCGGACAGGGGCGATCAGCCCCAGCATTTT
TRBV30	NA	12	TRBJ1-1	many	CAWSVLGREAFF	TGTGCCTGGAGTGTACTGGGGAGAGAAGCTTTCTTT
TRBV6-1	NA	15	TRBJ2-1	NA	CASSPRGEGSNEQFF	TGTGCCAGCAGTCCCCGCGGGGAAGGAAGCAATGAGCAGTTCTTC
TRBV5-1	NA	15	TRBJ1-5	NA	CASSLRDPSNQPQHF	TGCGCCAGCAGCTTGCGGGACCCGAGCAATCAGCCCCAGCATTTT
TRBV6-1	NA	16	TRBJ2-3	NA	CASKPGVSRSTDTQYF	TGTGCCAGCAAACCGGGGGTGTCCCGAAGCACAGATACGCAGTATTTT
TRBV20-1	TRBD2	13	TRBJ2-5	many	CSALNAGEETQYF	TGCAGTGCTTTAAATGCGGGGGAAGAGACCCAGTACTTC
TRBV7-9	NA	16	TRBJ1-1	once	CASSLEGLIGDTEAFF	TGTGCCAGCAGCTTAGAGGGGTTAATAGGGGACACTGAAGCTTTCTTT
TRBV20-1	TRBD1	14	TRBJ2-3	NA	CSAVTGGTSDTQYF	TGCAGTGCTGTAACAGGGGGCACGTCAGATACGCAGTATTTT
TRBV27	NA	16	TRBJ2-2	NA	CASRADRDTNTGELFF	TGTGCCAGCAGGGCTGACCGGGACACGAACACCGGGGAGCTGTTTTTT
TRBV5-8	NA	14	TRBJ2-7	NA	CASSIGTDRYEQYF	TGTGCCAGCAGCATCGGGACCGATCGCTACGAGCAGTACTTC
TRBV15	TRBD1	14	TRBJ1-1	few	CATSTTGGSTEAFF	TGTGCCACCAGCACGACAGGGGGCTCCACTGAAGCTTTCTTT
TRBV11-1	TRBD1	18	TRBJ1-1	few	CTSSLPGDRGWVNTEAFF	TGTACCAGCAGCTTGCCGGGCGACAGGGGTTGGGTGAACACTGAAGCTTTCTTT
TRBV19	NA	12	TRBJ1-2	NA	CASSIDTLGYTF	TGTGCCAGTAGTATTGACACCCTTGGCTACACCTTC
TRBV20-1	NA	13	TRBJ2-5	few	CSARASVRETQYF	TGCAGTGCTAGGGCTAGCGTCCGAGAGACCCAGTACTTC
TRBV3-1	TRBD1	13	TRBJ2-2	NA	CASSLDRVEELFF	TGTGCCAGCAGCCTCGACAGGGTGGAGGAGCTGTTTTTT
TRBV6-1	TRBD1	16	TRBJ1-5	few	CASSPRTGANNQPQHF	TGTGCCAGCAGCCCCAGGACAGGGGCGAACAATCAGCCCCAGCATTTT
TRBV5-1	NA	14	TRBJ1-4	few	CASSLERANEKLFF	TGCGCCAGCAGCTTAGAGAGGGCTAATGAAAAACTGTTTTTT
TRBV5-1	NA	14	TRBJ1-2	many	CASSFQQGLGGYTF	TGCGCCAGCAGTTTTCAACAGGGTCTTGGTGGCTACACCTTC
TRBV2	TRBD1	14	TRBJ1-2	many	CASSEQGAHYGYTF	TGTGCCAGCAGTGAACAGGGGGCTCACTATGGCTACACCTTC
TRBV27	TRBD1	14	TRBJ1-4	few	CASSRGQDREKLFF	TGTGCCAGCAGTAGAGGACAGGACCGGGAAAAACTGTTTTTT
TRBV3-1	TRBD1	17	TRBJ1-4	NA	CASSQDQGATANEKLFF	TGTGCCAGCAGCCAAGATCAGGGGGCCACAGCTAATGAAAAACTGTTTTTT
TRBV9	TRBD1	15	TRBJ2-3	few	CASSVVTGGSDTQYF	TGTGCCAGCAGCGTAGTGACAGGGGGATCAGATACGCAGTATTTT
TRBV6-1	NA	15	TRBJ1-3	many	CASRPDTSSGNTIYF	TGTGCCAGCAGACCCGACACCTCCTCTGGAAACACCATATATTTT
TRBV18	NA	17	TRBJ2-6	NA	CASSPRIVGPGANVLTF	TGTGCCAGCTCACCGAGAATTGTGGGACCTGGGGCCAACGTCCTGACTTTC
TRBV7-3	NA	15	TRBJ2-3	many	CASSLDSPSTDTQYF	TGTGCCAGCAGCCTCGACAGCCCTAGCACAGATACGCAGTATTTT
TRBV2	NA	15	TRBJ2-6	many	CASSQDRSGANVLTF	TGTGCCAGCAGTCAGGACAGATCTGGGGCCAACGTCCTGACTTTC
TRBV30	TRBD1	15	TRBJ2-7	NA	CAWRGDRGDSYEQYF	TGTGCCTGGAGAGGGGACAGGGGGGACTCCTACGAGCAGTACTTC
TRBV6-2/TRBV6-3	NA	15	TRBJ1-5	many	CASSYGLGGNQPQHF	TGTGCCAGCAGTTACGGGCTCGGGGGCAATCAGCCCCAGCATTTT
TRBV6-1	NA	12	TRBJ2-7	few	CASRDIDGEQYF	TGTGCCAGCAGGGATATTGACGGCGAGCAGTACTTC
TRBV5-1	NA	17	TRBJ2-6	few	CASSLGLGLDGANVLTF	TGCGCCAGCAGCTTGGGTTTGGGACTTGACGGGGCCAACGTCCTGACTTTC
TRBV6-1	NA	17	TRBJ1-5	NA	CASSELPQTGPNQPQHF	TGTGCCAGCAGTGAGCTCCCACAAACAGGGCCCAATCAGCCCCAGCATTTT
TRBV27	NA	13	TRBJ1-2	NA	CASSLSGDFGYTF	TGTGCCAGCAGTTTATCAGGGGATTTTGGCTACACCTTC
TRBV7-2	NA	16	TRBJ2-3	many	CASSLASGTSTDTQYF	TGTGCCAGCAGCTTAGCTAGCGGTACTAGCACAGATACGCAGTATTTT
TRBV19	NA	15	TRBJ1-5	NA	CASTGTGYSNQPQHF	TGTGCCAGTACCGGGACCGGATATAGCAATCAGCCCCAGCATTTT
TRBV15	NA	17	TRBJ2-3	few	CATSSFGGRSSTDTQYF	TGTGCCACCAGCAGCTTCGGTGGCCGGTCTAGCACAGATACGCAGTATTTT
TRBV11-2	NA	15	TRBJ1-1	NA	CASSLVSGMNTEAFF	TGTGCCAGCAGCTTAGTCTCAGGGATGAACACTGAAGCTTTCTTT
TRBV29-1	NA	11	TRBJ2-5	few	CSAPGVETQYF	TGCAGCGCCCCGGGCGTAGAGACCCAGTACTTC
TRBV13	NA	13	TRBJ1-1	NA	CASSPPDSTEAFF	TGTGCCAGCAGCCCCCCGGATTCCACTGAAGCTTTCTTT
TRBV2	NA	14	TRBJ2-2	many	CASSERVNTGELFF	TGTGCCAGCAGTGAACGGGTCAACACCGGGGAGCTGTTTTTT
TRBV29-1	NA	13	TRBJ2-1	NA	CSVAGPYYNEQFF	TGCAGCGTTGCAGGACCCTACTACAATGAGCAGTTCTTC
TRBV11-2	TRBD1	17	TRBJ2-1	many	CASSEGAGQGLYNEQFF	TGTGCCAGCAGCGAGGGGGCGGGACAGGGGCTCTACAATGAGCAGTTCTTC
TRBV29-1	NA	11	TRBJ2-5	many	CSVGHRETQYF	TGCAGCGTGGGACATCGGGAGACCCAGTACTTC
TRBV7-3	NA	15	TRBJ2-7	few	CASSYRDGGTYEQYF	TGTGCCAGCAGCTATCGGGACGGTGGTACGTACGAGCAGTACTTC
TRBV6-1	TRBD1	18	TRBJ1-6	NA	CASSEAQGVVSYNSPLHF	TGTGCCAGCAGTGAAGCGCAGGGGGTGGTCTCCTATAATTCACCCCTCCACTTT
TRBV5-1	TRBD2	15	TRBJ2-5	few	CASSILAGAEETQYF	TGCGCCAGCAGCATACTAGCGGGGGCCGAAGAGACCCAGTACTTC
TRBV24-1	NA	14	TRBJ2-2	NA	CATSPQGYTGELFF	TGTGCCACCAGCCCCCAGGGATACACCGGGGAGCTGTTTTTT